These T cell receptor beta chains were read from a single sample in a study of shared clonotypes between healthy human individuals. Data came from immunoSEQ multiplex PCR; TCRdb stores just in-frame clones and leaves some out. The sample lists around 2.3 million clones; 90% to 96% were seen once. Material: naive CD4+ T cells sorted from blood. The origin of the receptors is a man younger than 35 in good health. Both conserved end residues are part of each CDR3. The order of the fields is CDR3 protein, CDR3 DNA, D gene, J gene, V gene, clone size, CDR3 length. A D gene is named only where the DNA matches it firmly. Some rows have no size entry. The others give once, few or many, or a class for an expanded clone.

CSLAVGTADTQYF TGCAGTTTGGCGGTGGGTACGGCAGATACGCAGTATTTT . TRBJ2-3 TRBV29-1 . 13
CAIARGAGGETQYF TGTGCCATCGCTCGGGGAGCGGGAGGAGAGACCCAGTACTTC TRBD2 TRBJ2-5 TRBV10-3 . 14
CASSEPGAAVYEQYF TGCGCCAGCAGTGAACCGGGGGCAGCGGTCTACGAGCAGTACTTC . TRBJ2-7 TRBV10-1 . 15
CAWSVKDREVNYGYTF TGTGCCTGGAGTGTTAAGGACAGGGAGGTTAACTATGGCTACACCTTC TRBD1 TRBJ1-2 TRBV30 . 16
CAWSSGSTDTQYF TGTGCCTGGAGTTCGGGTAGCACAGATACGCAGTATTTT . TRBJ2-3 TRBV30 . 13
CASSRLGPSGSQETQYF TGTGCCAGCTCACGATTGGGACCTAGCGGGAGCCAAGAGACCCAGTACTTC TRBD2 TRBJ2-5 TRBV18 . 17
CASTRTGGEETQYF TGTGCCAGCACCCGGACAGGGGGCGAAGAGACCCAGTACTTC TRBD1 TRBJ2-5 TRBV5-4 . 14
CASSLDLVNTEAFF TGTGCCAGCAGCTTAGATCTCGTGAACACTGAAGCTTTCTTT . TRBJ1-1 TRBV11-2 . 14
CASKSSGAGRYEQYF TGTGCCAGCAAGAGTTCAGGGGCTGGTCGTTACGAGCAGTACTTC . TRBJ2-7 TRBV6-1 . 15
CASRSRGTRSPLHF TGTGCCAGCAGGAGCAGGGGAACGCGTTCACCCCTCCACTTT . TRBJ1-6 TRBV7-2 once 14
CASTGQLTDTQYF TGTGCCAGCACTGGGCAGCTCACAGATACGCAGTATTTT . TRBJ2-3 TRBV7-6 . 13
CASSSPAGKETQYF TGTGCCAGCAGCTCCCCGGCGGGGAAAGAGACCCAGTACTTC . TRBJ2-5 TRBV5-4 . 14
CASNNPKGGLYEQYF TGTGCCAGTAACAACCCGAAGGGGGGCCTATACGAGCAGTACTTC . TRBJ2-7 TRBV19 . 15
CAWNNRLSSYEQYF TGTGCCTGGAACAACAGGTTATCCTCCTACGAGCAGTACTTC . TRBJ2-7 TRBV30 . 14
CASSPRVDGDNEQFF TGTGCCAGCAGCCCAAGGGTGGATGGTGACAATGAGCAGTTCTTC . TRBJ2-1 TRBV7-2 . 15
CASRNAGTGTYEQYF TGTGCCAGCAGGAACGCCGGGACGGGTACCTACGAGCAGTACTTC . TRBJ2-7 TRBV5-5 . 15
CASSLGRGGQETQYF TGTGCCAGCAGCTTAGGTCGGGGGGGACAAGAGACCCAGTACTTC TRBD2 TRBJ2-5 TRBV11-2 . 15
CASSRERGGLGYEQYF TGTGCCAGCAGTCGCGAGCGGGGGGGGCTGGGCTACGAGCAGTACTTC TRBD2 TRBJ2-7 TRBV6-6 . 16
CASSVDTTQETQYF TGCGCCAGCAGCGTGGACACCACCCAAGAGACCCAGTACTTC . TRBJ2-5 TRBV5-1 . 14
CASSSAQGAETQYF TGCGCCAGCAGCTCAGCACAGGGGGCCGAGACCCAGTACTTC TRBD1 TRBJ2-5 TRBV5-1 . 14
CASSYSTGGRGYTF TGTGCCAGCAGTTACTCGACGGGGGGCCGTGGCTACACCTTC . TRBJ1-2 TRBV6-5 once 14
CASSLVPNTGELFF TGTGCCAGCAGCTTAGTCCCGAACACCGGGGAGCTGTTTTTT . TRBJ2-2 TRBV7-3 . 14
CASSLALGFEGYTF TGTGCCAGCAGCTTGGCCTTGGGTTTCGAGGGCTACACCTTC . TRBJ1-2 TRBV5-4 . 14
CASSPRTSSYEQYF TGCGCCAGCAGCCCTCGGACCAGCTCCTACGAGCAGTACTTC . TRBJ2-7 TRBV5-1 . 14
CASSPAAQGGGNTIYF TGTGCCAGCAGCCCCGCGGCCCAGGGCGGAGGAAACACCATATATTTT . TRBJ1-3 TRBV11-2 once 16
CASSPTTGKVDGYTF TGCGCCAGCAGCCCGACGACAGGGAAGGTCGATGGCTACACCTTC TRBD1 TRBJ1-2 TRBV5-1 . 15
CASSLGQVGVDEQYF TGCGCCAGCAGCTTGGGACAGGTGGGGGTTGACGAGCAGTACTTC . TRBJ2-7 TRBV5-1 . 15
CASSPRSPRLTDTQYF TGTGCCAGCAGTCCGAGGTCACCAAGGTTGACAGATACGCAGTATTTT . TRBJ2-3 TRBV27 . 16
CASKPGPLAKNIQYF TGTGCCAGCAAACCGGGACCCCTAGCCAAAAACATTCAGTACTTC . TRBJ2-4 TRBV27 . 15
CASSGGPPGELFF TGTGCCAGCAGCGGGGGCCCACCCGGGGAGCTGTTTTTT . TRBJ2-2 TRBV7-9 . 13
CASSPRTWDGDTQYF TGTGCCAGCAGCCCCAGGACATGGGATGGGGATACGCAGTATTTT . TRBJ2-3 TRBV7-9 . 15
CASSLVATSGRNEQYF TGTGCCAGCAGCTTAGTAGCCACTAGCGGGAGGAACGAGCAGTACTTC TRBD2 TRBJ2-7 TRBV7-2 . 16
CASSPGTSFDEQFF TGTGCCAGCAGCCCCGGGACTAGTTTCGATGAGCAGTTCTTC TRBD2 TRBJ2-1 TRBV7-2 . 14
CASSRQGYGYTF TGTGCCAGCAGCCGACAGGGCTATGGCTACACCTTC TRBD1 TRBJ1-2 TRBV7-9 . 12
CASSTQGYEQYF TGTGCCAGCAGCACACAGGGGTACGAGCAGTACTTC TRBD1 TRBJ2-7 TRBV7-2 . 12
CASSLTGLGNTEAFF TGTGCCAGCAGCTTAACGGGCCTAGGTAACACTGAAGCTTTCTTT . TRBJ1-1 TRBV7-3 once 15
CASRKGQVTYEQYF TGTGCCAGCAGGAAGGGACAGGTGACCTACGAGCAGTACTTC TRBD1 TRBJ2-7 TRBV6-6 . 14
CASSLYLAESDEQYF TGCGCCAGCAGCTTGTATTTGGCGGAAAGCGACGAGCAGTACTTC . TRBJ2-7 TRBV5-1 . 15
CASSNSGMAGTDTQYF TGTGCCAGCAGTAATTCAGGGATGGCCGGCACAGATACGCAGTATTTT . TRBJ2-3 TRBV5-4 . 16
CAISAVPGQNTGELFF TGTGCCATCAGTGCGGTTCCGGGACAAAACACCGGGGAGCTGTTTTTT . TRBJ2-2 TRBV10-3 . 16
CASRERLFVPEQYF TGTGCCAGCAGGGAAAGGTTGTTTGTTCCCGAGCAGTACTTC . TRBJ2-7 TRBV7-2 . 14
CASSVDGAYGYTF TGTGCCAGCAGCGTGGACGGAGCCTATGGCTACACCTTC . TRBJ1-2 TRBV25-1 . 13
CASQQGGWPDTQYF TGTGCCAGCCAGCAGGGGGGGTGGCCAGATACGCAGTATTTT . TRBJ2-3 TRBV2 . 14
CASSVEVTNEQYF TGTGCCAGCAGTGTGGAAGTAACCAACGAGCAGTACTTC . TRBJ2-7 TRBV2 . 13
CAWSVPPSLEQYF TGTGCCTGGAGTGTCCCCCCATCGCTCGAGCAGTACTTC . TRBJ2-7 TRBV30 . 13
CASRAGLVGWNEQFF TGTGCCAGCAGAGCGGGACTAGTCGGATGGAATGAGCAGTTCTTC TRBD2 TRBJ2-1 TRBV25-1 . 15
CASSPGLAGVSYNEQFF TGTGCCAGCAGCCCGGGCCTAGCGGGAGTGTCCTACAATGAGCAGTTCTTC TRBD2 TRBJ2-1 TRBV5-4 . 17
CASSGVETQYF TGTGCCAGTAGCGGGGTGGAGACCCAGTACTTC . TRBJ2-5 TRBV19 . 11
CASSPTSGTSTDTQYF TGTGCCAGCAGCCCAACTAGCGGAACTAGCACAGATACGCAGTATTTT TRBD2 TRBJ2-3 TRBV7-2 . 16
CASSLQGGGTLSEQYF TGTGCCAGCAGTTTACAGGGAGGGGGTACCCTATCCGAGCAGTACTTC . TRBJ2-7 TRBV7-9 once 16
CASRDGTSGAYNEQFF TGTGCCAGCAGGGACGGGACTAGCGGGGCGTACAATGAGCAGTTCTTC TRBD2 TRBJ2-1 TRBV6-6 . 16
CASSIRTGDKGEQFF TGTGCCAGCAGCATACGGACAGGGGATAAGGGTGAGCAGTTCTTC . TRBJ2-1 TRBV21-1 . 15
CAWMSGWDTQYF TGTGCCTGGATGTCGGGTTGGGATACGCAGTATTTT . TRBJ2-3 TRBV30 . 12
CASRTLWTASNQPQHF TGTGCCAGTAGAACCCTTTGGACAGCAAGCAATCAGCCCCAGCATTTT . TRBJ1-5 TRBV19 . 16
CASSLSGEGEKLFF TGCGCCAGCAGCTTGTCGGGTGAGGGTGAAAAACTGTTTTTT . TRBJ1-4 TRBV5-1 . 14
CASSLGGSTDTQYF TGTGCCAGCAGCTTGGGTGGCTCGACAGATACGCAGTATTTT . TRBJ2-3 TRBV11-2 . 14